A single T cell receptor beta chain is shown here with its context. Its target is unknown. The sample comes from a study of cytomegalovirus exposure and HLA in healthy donors. Study results and limitations: When the data were analyzed later, several of the most significant clusters appeared to be linked to common viral pathogens. The authors enumerated 180 or so TCR beta chains as linked to cytomegalovirus. In vitro, three CMV-associated chains proved specific for CMV antigens.

It was with 60 Vbeta and 13 Jbeta primers that the PCR ran. Produced via immunoSEQ multiplex PCR; TCRdb's table is partial and in-frame only. Of some 250,000 clones listed, about 80% are singletons. Trimming stripped 1 base from V and 6 bases from J, with 12 bases between. The germline V gene encodes CDR1 MNHEY and CDR2 SVGAGI. This CDR3 contains 14 residues. This TCR was recovered from a woman between 40 and 55 years old in good health and CMV-seropositive. The sequencing sample was made of PBMCs. V and J are TRBV6-5 and TRBJ1-2; tentatively, D is TRBD1 (6 bases). CDR3 coding DNA: TGTGCCAGCAGTTACTTCGACAGGCTGCATGGCTACACCTTC. This gives the protein CASSYFDRLHGYTF.